Below, one T cell receptor beta chain is given with its context. Antigen specificity is unknown. This sample stems from a study of radiation and T cells in renal cell carcinoma. Across the study: Nephrectomy followed 15 Gy stereotactic body radiation by 4 weeks. Study observations and caveats: Without pretreatment biopsies, baseline tumor clonotype presence was undetermined. Top tumor clonotypes rose in blood 2 weeks post-radiation, then contracted.

The time point here: baseline pretreatment blood. Noted treatment: 15 Gy SBRT to primary tumor, nephrectomy 4 weeks later. The germline gives CDR1 SGHAT, CDR2 FQDESV (reference sequence). J lost 1 base, V lost 8 bases, and 6 bases had no gene match. This CDR3 spans 14 amino acids. TCRdb keeps only in-frame clones here, not all; method: immunoSEQ multiplex PCR. The sample carries about 91,000 clones, 82% recorded once. The material was blood, obtained from a patient whose treatment included radiotherapy and nephrectomy. The receptor comes from a man between 60 and 70 years old with renal cell carcinoma. This chain links TRBV11-1 with TRBJ2-7; the match to TRBD2 covers 9 bases. This CDR3 is CASSQTSGSYEQYF. In nucleotides, the CDR3 is TGTGCCAGCTCCCAGACTAGCGGATCCTACGAGCAGTACTTC.